This T cell receptor beta chain stems from a study of T cells in Graves' hyperthyroidism and ophthalmopathy. Study information: The blood sample was taken at first diagnosis, before treatment began.

Template material for amplifying TCR beta CDR3 regions consisted of RNA transcripts. During a first-round RT-PCR of the TCR CDR3, the HTBI primer set was used. One entry per CDR3 protein, called by TCRdb with MiXCR from the multiplex PCR reads. This sample has 600,000 to 750,000 distinct CDR3 sequences, with around 16% found just once. This clonotype was seen ten or more times. J was trimmed by 6 bases and V by 4 bases; bases with no gene match: 6. This CDR3 comprises 15 residues. In germline, CDR1 is SGHTA, CDR2 FQGTGA. The receptor was derived from a man over 45 with Graves' hyperthyroidism. The chain uses TRBV7-3 and TRBJ1-5; 10 bases are shared with TRBD1. The sequenced sample was blood. This CDR3 reads CASSWDRGRSQPQHF. The CDR3 nucleotides read TGTGCCAGCAGCTGGGACAGGGGTCGTAGTCAGCCCCAGCATTTT.